The rows below give T cell receptor beta chains drawn from one sample of a study of cytomegalovirus exposure and HLA in healthy donors. Sequencing was performed with immunoSEQ multiplex PCR; in TCRdb, only in-frame clones are kept and a portion is missing. Of approximately 280,000 clones listed, 65% to 90% are singletons. The sample was PBMCs. Every receptor here comes from a woman aged 18-30 years in good health and CMV-seronegative. CDR3s include the opening cysteine and the closing phenylalanine or tryptophan. A D gene is named only where the DNA matches it firmly. Expanded clones are given a class, and other clones once, few, many or no size at all.

j_call d_call v_call clone_size cdr3_nt cdr3_aa
TRBJ1-2 TRBD1 TRBV28 . TGTGCCAGCAGTCTATCGGGACAGTTCTATGGCTACACCTTC CASSLSGQFYGYTF
TRBJ2-7 TRBD2 TRBV7-9 . TGTGCCAGCAGCATAGCCGGGACTAGACTCTACGAGCAGTACTTC CASSIAGTRLYEQYF
TRBJ2-1 TRBD1 TRBV7-2 once TGTGCCAGCAGCCTGGGACAGGGGGCCTACAATGAGCAGTTCTTC CASSLGQGAYNEQFF
TRBJ2-3 . TRBV5-1 . TGCGCCAGCAGCTTCACAGAGTTTAACACAGATACGCAGTATTTT CASSFTEFNTDTQYF
TRBJ1-1 . TRBV6-5 once TGTGCCAGCAGTTACTATACAGGGAACACTGAAGCTTTCTTT CASSYYTGNTEAFF
TRBJ1-2 TRBD1 TRBV6-5 . TGTGCCAGCAGTTTTTACCAGGGGGCGCCCAGCGGTGGCTACACCTTC CASSFYQGAPSGGYTF
TRBJ1-5 . TRBV19 once TGTGCCAGTAGTATAGGGTTCGGCAGCCTAGATCAGCCCCAGCATTTT CASSIGFGSLDQPQHF
TRBJ1-5 . TRBV28 . TGTGCCAGCAGTTTAGTTGCCGTTATAGGCAATCAGCCCCAGCATTTT CASSLVAVIGNQPQHF
TRBJ2-6 TRBD1 TRBV6-5 once TGTGCCAGCAGTCGCAGGGGGCTCGGGGCCAACGTCCTGACTTTC CASSRRGLGANVLTF
TRBJ2-1 TRBD2 TRBV2 . TGTGCCAGCAGAGGTGGACTAGCGGGAGGGTGGGAGCAGTTCTTC CASRGGLAGGWEQFF
TRBJ2-1 TRBD2 TRBV9 . TGTGCCAGCAGCGTAAATAGACTAGCGGGAGAGGTGGGTGGAAACAATGAGCAGTTCTTC CASSVNRLAGEVGGNNEQFF
TRBJ1-3 . TRBV7-6 . TGTGCCAGCAGCTTAGTTACAGGGGGAAACACCATATATTTT CASSLVTGGNTIYF
TRBJ2-3 . TRBV11-3 . TGTGCCAGCAGCTTAAAACTTGCCCCGCAGTATTTT CASSLKLAPQYF
TRBJ2-1 . TRBV4-3 . TGCGCCAGCAGCCAGGGGGGGTCAGGGGATGAGCAGTTCTTC CASSQGGSGDEQFF
TRBJ1-2 TRBD1 TRBV11-2 . TGTGCCAGCAGCTTAGCCCAGGCGGCAGGGGGCTATGGCTACACCTTC CASSLAQAAGGYGYTF
TRBJ2-2 . TRBV9 . TGTGCCAGCAGCCAAAGAGGGGGAAACGGGGAGCTGTTTTTT CASSQRGGNGELFF
TRBJ1-5 TRBD1 TRBV15 . TGTGCCACCATAGACAGGGCGGGCAATCAGCCCCAGCATTTT CATIDRAGNQPQHF
TRBJ2-7 TRBD1 TRBV10-2 . TGCGCCAGCAGTGGAGGGGACAGCTCCTACGAGCAGTACTTC CASSGGDSSYEQYF
TRBJ2-4 . TRBV5-4 . TGTGCCAGCAGCACCGAAGGGGGACCTCTAGCCAAAAACATTCAGTACTTC CASSTEGGPLAKNIQYF
TRBJ2-5 TRBD1 TRBV5-1 . TGCGCCAGCAGCTTGGGACAGGGGGCCGGTGAGACCCAGTACTTC CASSLGQGAGETQYF
TRBJ2-3 TRBD2 TRBV7-2 . TGTGCCAGCAGCCGGACTAGCGGGGTCTCCAGCACAGATACGCAGTATTTT CASSRTSGVSSTDTQYF
TRBJ2-7 TRBD2 TRBV5-1 . TGCGCCAGCAGCCGACCGGGGGCGGGAGGAATTCTTGGGAACTACGAGCAGTACTTC CASSRPGAGGILGNYEQYF
TRBJ2-2 TRBD1 TRBV11-3 . TGTGCCAGCAGCGAGGCCGGGACAGTGAACACCGGGGAGCTGTTTTTT CASSEAGTVNTGELFF
TRBJ2-6 TRBD1 TRBV5-1 once TGCGCCAGCAGCGCCCGACAGGGACCTGGGGCCAACGTCCTGACTTTC CASSARQGPGANVLTF
TRBJ2-1 . TRBV7-2 . TGTGCCAGCAGCGGAAACCAAGGACTACTGCAGTTCTTC CASSGNQGLLQFF
TRBJ2-7 . TRBV29-1 once TGCACCGCCCGCGCAGGGTCACACGAGCAGTACTTC CTARAGSHEQYF
TRBJ2-1 TRBD1 TRBV7-6 . TGTGCCAGCAGCAACCGGGACAGGCAAGTTGATGAGCAGTTCTTC CASSNRDRQVDEQFF
TRBJ2-5 TRBD2 TRBV29-1 . TGCAGCGTTGATAGTGTGACTAGCGTAAAGACCCAGTACTTC CSVDSVTSVKTQYF
TRBJ1-4 TRBD1 TRBV6-6 . TGTGCCAGCAGTTACGGGACAGGGGAAAAACTGTTTTTT CASSYGTGEKLFF
TRBJ2-3 . TRBV6-6 . TGTGCCAGCAGTTACTCCCGGGCAGGGAGGACAGATACGCAGTATTTT CASSYSRAGRTDTQYF
TRBJ2-1 TRBD2 TRBV5-4 . TGTGCCAGCAGCTTGTGGGGGGGGACTAGCGCTTACAATGAGCAGTTCTTC CASSLWGGTSAYNEQFF
TRBJ1-2 TRBD1 TRBV11-1 . TGTGCCAGCAGCCGACAGGGCAACTATGGCTACACCTTC CASSRQGNYGYTF
TRBJ2-7 TRBD1 TRBV6-5 . TGTGCCAGCAAACGGGACAGGGACCCCTACGAGCAGTACTTC CASKRDRDPYEQYF
TRBJ1-4 TRBD1 TRBV5-1 . TGCGCCAGCAGCGGGACAGGGGGCGAGGAAAAACTGTTTTTT CASSGTGGEEKLFF
TRBJ2-3 TRBD2 TRBV5-1 . TGCGCCAGCCGTCGACTAGCGGGGGCGGAAGATACGCAGTATTTT CASRRLAGAEDTQYF
TRBJ2-1 TRBD2 TRBV7-3 . TGTGCCAGCAGCTGGGGCGGGAGCCGCCACAATGAGCAGTTCTTC CASSWGGSRHNEQFF